Listed here is a single T cell receptor (beta chain). What it recognizes is unknown. The study pooled second doses at about 4 or about 12 weeks. The data are from a study of T cell responses to AZD1222 COVID-19 vaccine. Repertoires were generated with immunoSEQ multiplex PCR, while TCRdb's copy carries only in-frame clones and drops some. The sample consists of some 84,000 clones, 70% to 90% of them appearing once. Whole-study findings and limits: Seropositive AZD1222 recipients at baseline numbered only five or six. Epitopes outside B.1.351 and B.1.1.7 mutated regions reportedly drew nearly half of spike TCRs. With two AZD1222 doses given, Spike-specific TCR breadth and depth both rose.

Germline V gives CDR1 LGHNT, CDR2 FRNRAP. The CDR3 length is 15 residues. Trimming shortened V by 7 bases and J by 6 bases, and 21 bases separated the two germline ends. V gene TRBV12-5 combines with J gene TRBJ1-2, with D tentatively TRBD1 (5 bases). The sequencing here drew on peripheral blood, taken 28 days after the second AZD1222 dose. This sequence was found in an adult who received the AZD1222 COVID-19 vaccine. The CDR3 DNA follows: TGTGCTAGTGCTAAAATCGCCGGGGGTGGCAATGGCTACACCTTC. Translating gives CASAKIAGGGNGYTF. The variable domain in full, completed from reference TRBV12-5 and TRBJ1-2, reads DARVTQTPRHKVTEMGQEVTMRCQPILGHNTVFWYRQTMMQGLELLAYFRNRAPLDDSGMPKDRFSAEMPDATLATLKIQPSEPRDSAVYFCASAKIAGGGNGYTFGSGTRLTVV.